The 16 T cell receptor beta chains below were found in one sample sequenced in a study of cytomegalovirus exposure and HLA in healthy donors. TCRdb's table, derived via immunoSEQ multiplex PCR, lists solely in-frame clones and lacks some. The data contain 150,000 to 200,000 clones, about 89% of them singletons. Sequences were obtained from PBMCs. The receptor set was obtained from a man aged 18 to 30 in good health and CMV-seropositive.

The chain is built from TRBV7-5 and TRBJ1-4; the table's D call, TRBD1, was not checked against the DNA. TRBV7-5 is marked as a pseudogene. This CDR3 contains 18 residues. This CDR3 reads CARSLVGAGKRVNEKLFF. In nucleotides, the CDR3 is TGTGCCAGAAGCTTAGTTGGGGCAGGAAAGCGAGTTAATGAAAAACTGTTTTTT.

This clone was recorded once. The rearrangement links TRBV6-5 to TRBJ1-2; D is undetermined. The CDR3 sequence is 14 residues long. The germline V gene has CDR1 MNHEY and CDR2 SVGAGI. With 6 bases removed from V and 2 bases from J, the gap between germline ends came to 13 bases. Here the CDR3 DNA reads TGTGCCAGCAGGACCTCCGGCGGAAACTATGGCTACACCTTC. Its translation: CASRTSGGNYGYTF.

This chain links TRBV6-5 with TRBJ1-2, with 8 bases identical to TRBD1. The CDR3 has 11 amino acids. V lost 9 bases to trimming and J lost 8 bases; unmatched junction nucleotides: 5. Germline loops: CDR1 MNHEY, CDR2 SVGAGI. CDR3 DNA sequence: TGTGCCAGGAGGACAGGGCTGGGCTACACCTTC. Translating it yields CARRTGLGYTF.

J is TRBJ1-5 and V is TRBV9; D is possibly TRBD1 (6 bases). The V gene's germline CDR1 is SGDLS and CDR2 YYNGEE. This CDR3 has 14 amino acids. V lost 4 bases, J lost 3 bases, and 11 bases lay in between. The DNA for the CDR3 is TGTGCCAGCAGCCCTGGACAGATCAATCAGCCCCAGCATTTT. Its translation is CASSPGQINQPQHF.

This clone was observed many times. The chain joins TRBV7-9 to TRBJ2-7; tentative D call: TRBD1 (6 bases). Trimming left V 4 bases short and J 7 bases short, with 11 bases between. CDR3 length: 12 amino acids. Germline V CDR1 and CDR2: SEHNR, FQNEAQ (reference sequence). The CDR3 nucleotides are TGTGCCAGCAGCTCGGTAGGGGGTGAGCAGTACTTC. Protein product: CASSSVGGEQYF.

This clone was observed a few times. The chain couples TRBV7-2 to TRBJ2-7; 8 bases map to TRBD2. This CDR3 has 16 residues. The trim removed 5 bases at V and 3 bases at J, leaving 12 bases unmatched. CDR1 SGHTA and CDR2 FQGNSA come from the germline V gene. This chain's CDR3 is CASSPLREVFSYEQYF. The CDR3 DNA sequence: TGTGCCAGCAGCCCCCTGCGGGAGGTTTTCAGCTACGAGCAGTACTTC.

This clone came up once. The chain is built from TRBV9 and TRBJ2-1, with TRBD2 matching 10 bases. The CDR3 extends over 15 amino acids. After removal of 6 bases from V and 3 bases from J, the junction contained 6 bases not matched to a gene. CDR1 SGDLS and CDR2 YYNGEE come from the germline V gene. The chain's CDR3 is CASTPRTSGYNEQFF. In DNA, the CDR3 is TGTGCCAGCACACCAAGGACTAGCGGCTACAATGAGCAGTTCTTC.

This clone appeared many times. V and J are TRBV14 and TRBJ1-2; unclear D gene. There are 13 residues in the CDR3. V was cut by 5 bases and J by 0 bases, with 7 bases left in between. Germline V gives CDR1 SGHDN, CDR2 FVKESK. The CDR3, as DNA: TGTGCCAGCAGCTCCACAGCTAACTATGGCTACACCTTC. Its protein product is CASSSTANYGYTF.

The chain combines TRBV28 with TRBJ2-7, with TRBD1 identical over 7 bases. Germline lookup yields CDR1 MDHEN and CDR2 SYDVKM. The CDR3 covers 11 residues. The J segment lost 6 bases and the V segment lost 11 bases, leaving 7 bases of the junction unmatched. The CDR3 sequence: CASVGQSEQYF. The CDR3 DNA reads TGTGCCTCAGTGGGACAGAGCGAGCAGTACTTC.

V usage is TRBV7-9 and J usage is TRBJ2-1, with D tentatively TRBD1 (6 bases). Germline-derived CDR1 and CDR2 are SEHNR and FQNEAQ (reference sequence). V gave up 5 bases and J gave up 8 bases, with 13 bases separating them. This CDR3 is built from 13 residues. This chain's CDR3 is CASSGPGVDEQFF. CDR3 nucleotides: TGTGCCAGCAGCGGCCCAGGGGTTGATGAGCAGTTCTTC.

This chain uses TRBV19 with TRBJ2-7, with 9 bases aligning to TRBD2. V shed 2 bases, J shed 3 bases, and the junction held 5 bases outside the gene matches. CDR3 length: 15 residues. CDR1 is LNHDA and CDR2 is SQIVND in the germline V gene (reference sequence). The CDR3 DNA sequence: TGTGCCAGTAGTATAAGGCGGGGGGGCGACTACGAGCAGTACTTC. It encodes CASSIRRGGDYEQYF.

V gene TRBV7-9 combines with J gene TRBJ1-2; D unresolved. Looked up from germline, CDR1 is SEHNR and CDR2 is FQNEAQ (reference sequence). The CDR3 runs 13 residues. V lost 1 base to trimming and J lost 4 bases, with 7 bases between them. The CDR3 bases are TGTGCCAGCAGCTTAGGAGGGAGCTATGGCTACACCTTC. This translates into CASSLGGSYGYTF. Full variable domain (outside the CDR3, taken from reference TRBV7-9 and TRBJ1-2): DTGVSQNPRHKITKRGQNVTFRCDPISEHNRLYWYRQTLGQGPEFLTYFQNEAQLEKSRLLSDRFSAERPKGSFSTLEIQRTEQGDSAMYLCASSLGGSYGYTFGSGTRLTVV.

DNA of the CDR3: TGTGCCATCAACGACGGGACAAGTCCCCAGCCCCAGCATTTT. This encodes CAINDGTSPQPQHF. The rearrangement uses TRBV10-3 and TRBJ1-5, with TRBD1 as a possible D gene (6 bases). Germline-derived CDR1 and CDR2 are ENHRY and SYGVKD. Trimming cost V 7 bases and J 7 bases, with 17 bases left between them. This CDR3 is built from 14 residues.

The chain recombines TRBV4-3 with TRBJ2-7, with a tentative D call TRBD2 (6 bases). V dropped 3 bases and J dropped 4 bases, with 13 bases sitting between them. CDR1 is LGHNA and CDR2 is YSLEER in the germline V gene. The CDR3 consists of 14 residues. This chain's CDR3 is CASSQMGGSYEQYF. The CDR3 DNA sequence: TGCGCCAGCAGCCAGATGGGGGGATCATACGAGCAGTACTTC.

This chain uses TRBV5-1 with TRBJ2-2; 7 nucleotides match TRBD1. The trim removed 2 bases at V and 5 bases at J, leaving 9 bases unmatched. The CDR3 runs to 16 residues. Looked up from germline, CDR1 is SGHRS and CDR2 is YFSETQ. The DNA for the CDR3 is TGCGCCAGCAGCTTCCCCGGGACAGTCACTACCGGGGAGCTGTTTTTT. Protein sequence: CASSFPGTVTTGELFF.

This clone has a single count. At one of its ends the junction is not consistent with the germline gene, which may arise from a read error. The chain has TRBV5-1 and TRBJ2-5; 7 bases map to TRBD1. CDR3 length: 14 amino acids. CDR1 and CDR2 from the germline V gene are SGHRS and YFSETQ. The CDR3 is CASSPGTVQGTQYF. CDR3 coding DNA: TGCGCCAGCAGCCCAGGGACAGTCCAAGGGACCCAGTACTTC.